These 18 T cell receptor beta chains were all obtained from the same sample, sequenced in a study of blood T cells in healthy people across ages. A sample-barcoded 5' primer and a J-beta primer mix were used in a second PCR of roughly 7 to 12 cycles. TCRdb used MiXCR to reprocess the 5' RACE reads, holding one entry per CDR3 protein. The sample consists of over 600,000 distinct CDR3 sequences, 45% to 70% of them appearing once. Specimen: blood. Every receptor here comes from a man in his forties or fifties in good health.

This clonotype has a count of ten or more. The J gene is TRBJ2-1, the V gene TRBV29-1, with 8 nucleotides matching TRBD2. The germline CDR1 and CDR2 sequences are SQVTM and ANQGSEA. Trimming cost V 3 bases and J 7 bases; bases outside gene matches: 14. CDR3 size: 16 residues. CDR3 region: CSVDPPIASGSNEQFF. In DNA, the CDR3 is TGCAGCGTTGACCCCCCTATAGCTAGCGGGTCGAATGAGCAGTTCTTC.

This clonotype was seen a handful of times. The V call is TRBV7-9, the J call TRBJ2-7; D might be TRBD1 (6 bases). Germline V gene data show CDR1 as SEHNR and CDR2 as FQNEAQ (reference sequence). V shed 6 bases and J shed 3 bases, with 12 bases lying between them. The CDR3 has 13 residues. DNA of the CDR3: TGTGCCAGCAGTAACAGGGTGAACTACGAGCAGTACTTC. This codes for CASSNRVNYEQYF.

The V gene is TRBV7-3, the J gene TRBJ2-5, with 8 bases lining up with TRBD2. In germline, CDR1 is SGHTA, CDR2 FQGTGA. CDR3 length: 16 amino acids. Trimming cost V 4 bases and J 5 bases; bases outside gene matches: 12. CDR3 nucleotides: TGTGCCAGCAGCTCAAATATCGGGGGGGCCAGGGAGACCCAGTACTTC. It yields the protein CASSSNIGGARETQYF. Using reference TRBV7-3 and TRBJ2-5 for the parts outside the CDR3, the full variable domain is GAGVSQTPSNKVTEKGKYVELRCDPISGHTALYWYRQSLGQGPEFLIYFQGTGAADDSGLPNDRFFAVRPEGSVSTLKIQRTERGDSAVYLCASSSNIGGARETQYFGPGTRLLVL.

CDR3 DNA sequence: TGTGCCAGCAGTGCTAGGGGGGCGGGGGGTCGCAATGAGCAGTTCTTC. Protein product: CASSARGAGGRNEQFF. The rearrangement links TRBV27 to TRBJ2-1, with 8 bases aligning to TRBD2. The length of the CDR3 is 16 residues. Germline CDR1 and CDR2: MNHEY and SMNVEV (reference sequence). The V and J ends lost 5 bases and 6 bases, in that order; junction bases with no gene match: 12.

This clonotype was seen a handful of times. The V and J genes are TRBV20-1 and TRBJ2-7; D gene unclear. Judging by the DNA end, TRBJ2-5 fits better; the J call may be wrong. The CDR3 runs 11 residues. Germline V CDR1 and CDR2: DFQATT, SNEGSKA (reference sequence). The CDR3 region is CSASNQQTQYF. CDR3 coding DNA: TGCAGTGCTAGCAATCAGCAGACCCAGTACTTC.

The V call is TRBV11-3, the J call TRBJ2-5; TRBD2 matches 10 bases. This CDR3 region has 16 residues. V was pared by 5 bases and J by 0 bases, with 6 bases of the junction left unmatched. The germline V gene encodes CDR1 SGHNT and CDR2 YENEEA. The CDR3 loop reads CASSRLAGGYQETQYF. The CDR3 DNA reads as TGTGCCAGCAGCCGCTTAGCGGGAGGATACCAAGAGACCCAGTACTTC.

This chain uses TRBV12-3 or TRBV12-4 with TRBJ2-1; D is possibly TRBD2 (6 bases). Between the trimmed V and J ends, which lost 5 bases and 3 bases, there was a span of 14 bases. The CDR3 is 15 amino acids. CDR3 protein: CASSPGLTYYNEQFF. CDR3 DNA sequence: TGTGCCAGCAGTCCGGGACTTACGTACTACAATGAGCAGTTCTTC.

The chain recombines TRBV6-2 or TRBV6-3 with TRBJ1-2; D perhaps matches TRBD1 (5 bases). Trimming took off 4 bases at V and 4 bases at J, with 16 bases between the two ends. There are 15 residues in the CDR3. Germline CDR1 and CDR2: MNHEY and SVGEGT. The CDR3 sequence is CASSFVPGPFYGYTF. CDR3 DNA sequence: TGTGCCAGCAGTTTCGTTCCGGGACCCTTCTATGGCTACACCTTC.

The J gene is TRBJ1-1, the V gene TRBV5-1, with TRBD1 matching 8 bases. CDR3 length: 15 residues. Germline V lookup: CDR1 SGHRS, CDR2 YFSETQ. The V segment lost 3 bases and the J segment 1 base; nucleotides outside the gene matches: 5. CDR3 loop: CASSSSTGANTEAFF. For the CDR3, the DNA is TGCGCCAGCAGCTCCTCGACAGGGGCGAACACTGAAGCTTTCTTT.

This clonotype has more than one count but fewer than ten. The chain employs TRBV27 and TRBJ2-3; TRBD2 matches 9 bases. The CDR3 contains 16 residues. Germline CDR1 reads MNHEY; CDR2 reads SMNVEV (reference sequence). J lost 1 base, V lost 8 bases, and 10 bases had no gene match. DNA of the CDR3: TGTGCCAGCGGGGAAGCGGGAGGCCCTGGCACAGATACGCAGTATTTT. It specifies CASGEAGGPGTDTQYF.

This rearrangement joins TRBV7-9 to TRBJ1-1; D remains unclear. V lost 3 bases, J lost 4 bases, and 9 bases lay in between. This CDR3 region has 13 residues. The germline V gene encodes CDR1 SEHNR and CDR2 FQNEAQ (reference sequence). CDR3 sequence: CASSLIGVTEAFF. Written as DNA, the CDR3 is TGTGCCAGCAGCTTGATCGGGGTCACTGAAGCTTTCTTT.

The table lists this clonotype with a few counts. The chain couples TRBV29-1 to TRBJ2-7; 9 bases fit TRBD1. V shed 6 bases and J 3 bases; nucleotides not matched to a gene: 12. The CDR3 extends over 15 amino acids. The germline gives CDR1 SQVTM, CDR2 ANQGSEA. CDR3 coding DNA: TGCAGCGTGCCAAATCCCGACAGGGGGGACTACGAGCAGTACTTC. Encoded protein: CSVPNPDRGDYEQYF.

The rearrangement joins TRBV6-1 to TRBJ2-1; 9 bases line up with TRBD1. There are 16 residues in the CDR3. With 6 bases clipped from V and 4 bases from J, the junction kept 10 bases outside the gene matches. Germline V gene sequence: CDR1 MNHNS, CDR2 SASEGT. The chain's CDR3 is CASSRMGQGLYNEQFF. CDR3 in DNA: TGTGCCAGCAGCAGAATGGGACAGGGTCTATACAATGAGCAGTTCTTC.

This clonotype appeared many times. A read error may account for a junction end that differs from germline. V and J are TRBV4-2 and TRBJ1-5; unclear D gene. The CDR3 sequence is 13 residues long. Germline V lookup: CDR1 LGHNA, CDR2 YNFKEQ. This chain's CDR3 is CASSQDLDQPQHF. The CDR3 DNA sequence: TGCGCCAGCAGCCAAGATTTGGATCAGCCCCAGCATTTT.

The chain joins TRBV11-2 to TRBJ2-5; D may be TRBD2 (5 bases). Germline CDR1 and CDR2: SGHAT and FQNNGV. The CDR3 is 13 amino acids. Trimming took off 8 bases at V and 2 bases at J, with 12 bases between the two ends. CDR3 amino acids: CASRGNLQETQYF. The CDR3 DNA follows: TGTGCCAGCCGAGGGAACTTGCAAGAGACCCAGTACTTC.

The V call is TRBV6-1, the J call TRBJ2-7; D is perhaps TRBD1 (5 bases). The CDR3 is 11 residues long. CDR1 is MNHNS and CDR2 is SASEGT in the germline V gene. Trimming took off 10 bases at V and 2 bases at J, with 9 bases between the two ends. This CDR3 is CAITGTYEQYF. In DNA form, the CDR3 reads TGTGCCATAACAGGTACCTACGAGCAGTACTTC.

The rearrangement links TRBV27 to TRBJ1-1; unclear D gene. V was pared by 0 bases and J by 7 bases, with 9 bases between. The CDR3 has 13 residues. Germline CDR1 MNHEY, CDR2 SMNVEV (reference sequence). The CDR3 here is CASSLSGWGEAFF. CDR3 DNA sequence: TGTGCCAGCAGTTTATCCGGCTGGGGTGAAGCTTTCTTT.

This chain joins TRBV27 and TRBJ2-5; D gene unclear. The length of the CDR3 is 14 residues. The germline V gene has CDR1 MNHEY and CDR2 SMNVEV (reference sequence). V was pared by 5 bases and J by 9 bases, with 19 bases between. CDR3 amino acids: CASSPQIGPDPQYF. The CDR3 nucleotides are TGTGCCAGCAGTCCACAAATCGGACCGGACCCCCAGTACTTC.